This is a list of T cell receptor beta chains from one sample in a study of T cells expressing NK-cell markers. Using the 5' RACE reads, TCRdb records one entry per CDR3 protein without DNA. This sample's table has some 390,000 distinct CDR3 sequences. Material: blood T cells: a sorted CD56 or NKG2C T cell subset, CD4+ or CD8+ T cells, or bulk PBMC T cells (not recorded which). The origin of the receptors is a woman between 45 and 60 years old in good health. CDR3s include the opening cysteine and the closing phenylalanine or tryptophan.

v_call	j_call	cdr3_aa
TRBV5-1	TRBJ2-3	CASSWGTGTQMNTQYF
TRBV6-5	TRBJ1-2	CASSYSPESNYGYTF
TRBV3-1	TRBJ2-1	CASSQGRSGRLTYNEQFF
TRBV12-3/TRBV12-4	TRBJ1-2	CASTLMTGRSNYGYTF
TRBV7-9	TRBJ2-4	CASSHETTGAKNIQYF
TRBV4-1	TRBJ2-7	CASSQTSAGDNYEQYF
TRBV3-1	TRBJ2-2	CASSPGTSFGELFF
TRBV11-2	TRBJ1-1	CASSLGGAHTEAFF
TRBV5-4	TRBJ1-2	CASSLAVGLNGYTF
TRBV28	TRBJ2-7	CASQGTGPYEQYF
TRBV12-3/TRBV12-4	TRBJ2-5	CASRPGLGAGTQYF
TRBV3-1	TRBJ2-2	CASSQDIPGELFF
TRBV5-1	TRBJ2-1	CASSFFTLSYNEQFF
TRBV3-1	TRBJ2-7	CASSQGWAADYEQYF
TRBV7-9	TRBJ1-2	CASSPVAGGWYGYTF
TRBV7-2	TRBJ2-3	CASSLASGVTDTQYF
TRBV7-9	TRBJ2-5	CASSLLRGEETQYF
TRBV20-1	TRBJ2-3	CSANHLEAQYF
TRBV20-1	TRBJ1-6	CSARGDRAQNSPLHF
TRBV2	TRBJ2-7	CASSYRANEQYF
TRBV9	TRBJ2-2	CASSRESGELFF
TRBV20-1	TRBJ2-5	CSASRGLVQETQYF
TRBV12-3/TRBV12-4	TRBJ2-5	CASSFRQGVGETQYF
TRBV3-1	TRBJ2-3	CASSQAAHTDTQYF
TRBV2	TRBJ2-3	CARSGLQRADTQYF
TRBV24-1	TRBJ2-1	CATEGRNLAGGSQFF
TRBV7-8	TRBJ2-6	CASRSLAGANVLTF
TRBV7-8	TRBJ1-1	CASSSTGTAFF
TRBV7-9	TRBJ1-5	CASSARDANQPQHF
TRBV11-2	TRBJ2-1	CASSHYVWNEQFF
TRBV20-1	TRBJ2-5	CSARVWGFQETQYF
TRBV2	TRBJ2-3	CASSEDIRSGRGSDTQYF
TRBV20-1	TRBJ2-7	CSARDLARSYEQYF
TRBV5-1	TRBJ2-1	CASSLGTAGGHAWEFF
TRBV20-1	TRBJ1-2	CSVRGREFGGYTF
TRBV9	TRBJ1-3	CASSVGDLSSGNTIYF
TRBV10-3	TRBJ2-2	CAISGQETPNTGELFF
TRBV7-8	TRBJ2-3	CASSFWTSGRSTDTQYF
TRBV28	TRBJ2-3	CASSLFWEDTQYF
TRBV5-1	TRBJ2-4	CASSSRSGKNIQYF
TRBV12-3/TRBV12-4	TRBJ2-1	CASSLTGGGGDSYNEQFF
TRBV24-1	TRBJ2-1	CATTRTGSINEQFF
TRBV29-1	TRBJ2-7	CSVDLAGVNNEQYF
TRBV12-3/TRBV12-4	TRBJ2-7	CASSRLAGPSYEQYF
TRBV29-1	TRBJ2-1	CSVEFLAGGERPSYNEQFF